These 16 T cell receptor beta chains originate from one sample sequenced in a study of T cell changes during pregnancy in multiple sclerosis (dated by TCRdb to the late 2010s). The library was produced with the immunoSEQ multiplex PCR assay. Entries here come from immuneACCESS through TCRdb and include only in-frame sequences with V and J called. Some clones fail to appear in such tables; in the studies checked, an unresolved V gene covers under half of the shortfall, and the cause of the remainder is unknown. Counted in this sample were tens of thousands of clones; around 90% of them appeared once. The ten biggest clones cover 0.55% to 0.85% of the sample. The sequenced sample was CD4+ T cells from peripheral blood mononuclear cells, obtained in the first trimester of pregnancy. These receptors all stem from a female donor with multiple sclerosis, enrolled in a pregnancy study.

The chain couples TRBV28 to TRBJ2-7; perhaps TRBD1 as D (6 bases). The CDR3 runs to 15 residues. Germline V CDR1 and CDR2: MDHEN, SYDVKM. V was clipped by 2 bases and J by 0 bases, with 11 bases between them. CDR3 DNA sequence: TGTGCCAGCAGTTTAGCGCAGGGGATCTCCTACGAGCAGTACTTC. This sequence encodes CASSLAQGISYEQYF.

This chain links TRBV28 with TRBJ2-3, with TRBD1 matching over 8 bases. Per the germline V gene, CDR1 is MDHEN and CDR2 is SYDVKM. The CDR3 extends over 15 amino acids. The J segment lost 1 base and the V segment lost 6 bases, leaving 6 bases of the junction unmatched. The CDR3 here is CASSADRAGTDTQYF. The CDR3 DNA reads TGTGCCAGCAGCGCGGACAGGGCGGGCACAGATACGCAGTATTTT. Complete variable domain (other parts from reference TRBV28 and TRBJ2-3): DVKVTQSSRYLVKRTGEKVFLECVQDMDHENMFWYRQDPGLGLRLIYFSYDVKMKEKGDIPEGYSVSREKKERFSLILESASTNQTSMYLCASSADRAGTDTQYFGPGTRLTVL.

V and J are TRBV18 and TRBJ1-3; TRBD1 is a possible D gene (6 bases). Germline V gene lookup returns CDR1 KGHSH and CDR2 LQKENI. Trimming took off 4 bases at V and 1 base at J, with 17 bases between the two ends. The CDR3 length is 17 residues. The CDR3 reads CASSLTGPPISGNTIYF. CDR3 sequence (DNA): TGTGCCAGCTCACTTACAGGGCCACCTATATCTGGAAACACCATATATTTT. The whole variable domain, filled in from reference TRBV18 and TRBJ1-3, reads NAGVMQNPRHLVRRRGQEARLRCSPMKGHSHVYWYRQLPEEGLKFMVYLQKENIIDESGMPKERFSAEFPKEGPSILRIQQVVRGDSAAYFCASSLTGPPISGNTIYFGEGSWLTVV.

The chain couples TRBV5-6 to TRBJ2-3; D ambiguous. The V end lost 0 bases, the J end lost 1 base, and 3 bases lay between the germline ends. The CDR3 is made up of 13 amino acids. The germline gives CDR1 SGHDT, CDR2 YYEEEE. The CDR3 spells CASSLAGTDTQYF. The DNA of the CDR3 is TGTGCCAGCAGCTTGGCAGGCACAGATACGCAGTATTTT. The full variable domain, with the rest looked up from reference TRBV5-6 and TRBJ2-3, is DAGVTQSPTHLIKTRGQQVTLRCSPKSGHDTVSWYQQALGQGPQFIFQYYEEEERQRGNFPDRFSGHQFPNYSSELNVNALLLGDSALYLCASSLAGTDTQYFGPGTRLTVL.

The chain carries TRBV10-3 and TRBJ2-3; maybe TRBD1 (6 bases). Germline V gene data show CDR1 as ENHRY and CDR2 as SYGVKD. Between the trimmed V and J ends, which lost 3 bases and 4 bases, there was a span of 17 bases. The CDR3 contains 16 residues. CDR3 DNA sequence: TGTGCCATCAGTGACCCAGGGGTTGCTTCCCCAGATACGCAGTATTTT. This gives the protein CAISDPGVASPDTQYF.

The V call is TRBV28, the J call TRBJ2-4, with TRBD1 matching over 7 bases. V dropped 8 bases and J dropped 0; count of bases not matched to a gene: 10. The CDR3 totals 16 residues. The germline V gene has CDR1 MDHEN and CDR2 SYDVKM. DNA of the CDR3: TGTGCCAGCCTCCCCCGGGACAGACTAGCCAAAAACATTCAGTACTTC. This translates into CASLPRDRLAKNIQYF. The whole variable domain, filled in from reference TRBV28 and TRBJ2-4, reads DVKVTQSSRYLVKRTGEKVFLECVQDMDHENMFWYRQDPGLGLRLIYFSYDVKMKEKGDIPEGYSVSREKKERFSLILESASTNQTSMYLCASLPRDRLAKNIQYFGAGTRLSVL.

The chain joins TRBV28 to TRBJ1-5; no reliable D call. In germline, CDR1 is MDHEN, CDR2 SYDVKM. This CDR3 has 15 residues. Trimming took off 3 bases at V and 9 bases at J, with 18 bases between the two ends. CDR3 residues: CASSLIRISMGPQHF. DNA for the CDR3: TGTGCCAGCAGTTTGATCAGGATTTCTATGGGGCCCCAGCATTTT.

The J gene is TRBJ2-7, the V gene TRBV5-1; TRBD2 is a possible D gene (5 bases). Germline V gene data show CDR1 as SGHRS and CDR2 as YFSETQ. Trimming left V 0 bases short and J 5 bases short, with 12 bases between. This CDR3 is built from 14 residues. The CDR3 sequence: CASSLAMSGDEQYF. The CDR3 DNA reads as TGCGCCAGCAGCTTGGCCATGAGCGGCGACGAGCAGTACTTC.

The V call is TRBV6-5, the J call TRBJ1-2; D remains ambiguous. V was clipped by 0 bases and J by 5 bases, with 16 bases between them. The CDR3 is made up of 16 amino acids. Germline-derived CDR1 and CDR2 are MNHEY and SVGAGI. CDR3 nucleotides: TGTGCCAGCAGTTACTCCCACGCGCAGGTTGGGTATGGCTACACCTTC. Its translation: CASSYSHAQVGYGYTF.

Concerning this clone itself: Other DNA sequences in this specimen translate into the identical CDR3. The chain joins TRBV6-5 to TRBJ2-7; 7 bases are shared with TRBD2. CDR3 length equals 16 residues. The V segment lost 0 bases and the J segment 4 bases; nucleotides outside the gene matches: 9. The germline V gene encodes CDR1 MNHEY and CDR2 SVGAGI. The CDR3 spells CASSYSRGPGGYEQYF. As DNA, the CDR3 is TGTGCCAGCAGTTACTCGAGAGGGCCGGGAGGTTACGAGCAGTACTTC.

This clone was picked up a small number of times. This chain links TRBV7-9 with TRBJ2-5; D might be TRBD2 (6 bases). Per germline, CDR1 SEHNR and CDR2 FQNEAQ (reference sequence). Trimming shortened V by 4 bases and J by 0 bases, and 15 bases separated the two germline ends. CDR3 length: 16 amino acids. The CDR3 spells CASSSPGLRNQETQYF. Here the CDR3 DNA reads TGTGCCAGCAGCTCGCCGGGACTTCGAAACCAAGAGACCCAGTACTTC.

The gene calls are TRBV5-1 and TRBJ2-7; 13 positions match TRBD2. V trimming: 2 bases; J trimming: 0 bases; junction bases outside the gene matches: 5. This CDR3 comprises 17 residues. In germline, CDR1 is SGHRS, CDR2 YFSETQ. Here the CDR3 reads CASSFGLAGAPSYEQYF. The CDR3, as DNA: TGCGCCAGCAGCTTTGGACTAGCGGGAGCGCCCTCCTACGAGCAGTACTTC.

The V gene is TRBV9, the J gene TRBJ2-1, with 10 positions matching TRBD2. Germline V gene sequence: CDR1 SGDLS, CDR2 YYNGEE. V gave up 0 bases and J gave up 7 bases; unmatched junction bases: 4. CDR3 size: 15 residues. The CDR3 bases are TGTGCCAGCAGCGTAGCTAGCGGGAGAACTAATGAGCAGTTCTTC. Translation gives CASSVASGRTNEQFF.

This clone was counted once. V gene TRBV5-1 combines with J gene TRBJ2-2; possible D gene TRBD2, 6 bases. Looked up from germline, CDR1 is SGHRS and CDR2 is YFSETQ. V was shortened by 3 bases and J by 1 base, with 16 bases between the two germline ends. The CDR3 length is 17 residues. In nucleotides, the CDR3 is TGCGCCAGCAGCTCAGTTCTCGGGAGTAGGAACACCGGGGAGCTGTTTTTT. Translated: CASSSVLGSRNTGELFF.

The chain carries TRBV14 and TRBJ2-3; 9 bases align to TRBD1. This CDR3 contains 16 residues. Germline V gene lookup returns CDR1 SGHDN and CDR2 FVKESK. Trimming took 1 base from V and 4 from J; bases not matched to a gene: 6. CDR3 residues: CASSQGTGVLSDTQYF. DNA for the CDR3: TGTGCCAGCAGCCAAGGGACAGGGGTGTTATCAGATACGCAGTATTTT.

The chain employs TRBV28 and TRBJ1-2; 7 positions match TRBD1. J lost 4 bases, V lost 8 bases, and 10 bases had no gene match. Germline V gives CDR1 MDHEN, CDR2 SYDVKM. The CDR3 is 14 amino acids. The CDR3 nucleotides are TGTGCCAGCGACGACAGGGCAGTATCCTATGGCTACACCTTC. The encoded protein is CASDDRAVSYGYTF.